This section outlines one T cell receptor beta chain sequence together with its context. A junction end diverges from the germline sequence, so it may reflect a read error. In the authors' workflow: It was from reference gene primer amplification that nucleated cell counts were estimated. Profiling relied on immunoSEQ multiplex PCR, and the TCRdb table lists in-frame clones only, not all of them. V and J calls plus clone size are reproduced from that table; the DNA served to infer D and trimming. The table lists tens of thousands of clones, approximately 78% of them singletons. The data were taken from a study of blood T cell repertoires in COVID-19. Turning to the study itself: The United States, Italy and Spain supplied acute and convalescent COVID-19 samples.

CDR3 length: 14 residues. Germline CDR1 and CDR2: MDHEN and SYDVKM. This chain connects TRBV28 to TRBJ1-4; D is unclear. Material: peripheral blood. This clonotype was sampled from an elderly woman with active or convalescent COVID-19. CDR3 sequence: CASSFSGVNGKLFF. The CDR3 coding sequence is TGTGCCAGCAGTTTTTCCGGGGTCAATGGAAAACTGTTTTTT.